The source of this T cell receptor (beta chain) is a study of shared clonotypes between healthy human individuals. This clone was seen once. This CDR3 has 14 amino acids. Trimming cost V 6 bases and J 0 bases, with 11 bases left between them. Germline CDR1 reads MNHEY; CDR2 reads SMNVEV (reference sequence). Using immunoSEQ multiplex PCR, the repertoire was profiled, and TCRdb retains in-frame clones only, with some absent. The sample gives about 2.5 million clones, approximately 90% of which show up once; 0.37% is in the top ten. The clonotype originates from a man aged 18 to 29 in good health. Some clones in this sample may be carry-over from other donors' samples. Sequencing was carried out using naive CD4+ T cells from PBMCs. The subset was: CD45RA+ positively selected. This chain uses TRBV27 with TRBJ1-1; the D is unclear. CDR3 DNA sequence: TGTGCCAGCAGATCATACTTGATGAACACTGAAGCTTTCTTT. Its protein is CASRSYLMNTEAFF.